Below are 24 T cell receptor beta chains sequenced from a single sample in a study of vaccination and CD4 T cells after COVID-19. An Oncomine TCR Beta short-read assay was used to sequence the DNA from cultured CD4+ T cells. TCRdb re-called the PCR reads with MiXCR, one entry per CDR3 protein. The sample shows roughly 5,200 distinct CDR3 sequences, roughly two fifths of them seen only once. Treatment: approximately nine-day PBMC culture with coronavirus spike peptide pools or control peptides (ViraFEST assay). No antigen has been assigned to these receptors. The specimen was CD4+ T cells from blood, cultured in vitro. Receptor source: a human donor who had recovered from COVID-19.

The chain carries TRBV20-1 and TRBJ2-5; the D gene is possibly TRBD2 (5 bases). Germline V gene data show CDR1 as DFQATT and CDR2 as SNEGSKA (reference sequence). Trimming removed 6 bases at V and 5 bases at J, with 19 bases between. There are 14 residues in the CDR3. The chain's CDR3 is CSAPPRVPGETQYF. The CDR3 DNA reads TGCAGTGCCCCGCCGCGGGTCCCTGGGGAGACCCAGTACTTC.

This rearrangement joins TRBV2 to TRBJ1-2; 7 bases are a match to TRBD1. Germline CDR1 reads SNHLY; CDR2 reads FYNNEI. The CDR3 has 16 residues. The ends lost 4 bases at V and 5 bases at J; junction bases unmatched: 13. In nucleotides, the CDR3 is TGTGCCAGCAGTGCCGAGGGGGCTTCTCCTACTTATGGCTACACCTTC. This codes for CASSAEGASPTYGYTF. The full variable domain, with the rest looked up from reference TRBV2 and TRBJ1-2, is EPEVTQTPSHQVTQMGQEVILRCVPISNHLYFYWYRQILGQKVEFLVSFYNNEISEKSEIFDDQFSVERPDGSNFTLKIRSTKLEDSAMYFCASSAEGASPTYGYTFGSGTRLTVV.

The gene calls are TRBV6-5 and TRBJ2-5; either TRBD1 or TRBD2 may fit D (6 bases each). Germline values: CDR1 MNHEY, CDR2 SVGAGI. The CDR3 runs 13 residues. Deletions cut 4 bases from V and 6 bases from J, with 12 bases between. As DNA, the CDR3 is TGTGCCAGCAGTTCATGGGGGGCCAAGACCCAGTACTTC. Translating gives CASSSWGAKTQYF.

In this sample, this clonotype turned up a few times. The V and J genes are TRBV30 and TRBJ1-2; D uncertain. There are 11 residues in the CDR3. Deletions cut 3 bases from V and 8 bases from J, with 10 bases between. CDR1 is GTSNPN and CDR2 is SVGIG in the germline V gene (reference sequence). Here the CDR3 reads CAWSWGGGYTF. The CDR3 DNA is TGTGCCTGGAGCTGGGGTGGCGGCTACACCTTC.

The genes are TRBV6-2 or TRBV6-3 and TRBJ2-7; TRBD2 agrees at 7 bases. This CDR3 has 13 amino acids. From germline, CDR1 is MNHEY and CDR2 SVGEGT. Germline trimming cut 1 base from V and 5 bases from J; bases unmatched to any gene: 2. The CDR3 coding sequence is TGTGCCAGCAGTTACTACCGGGGGGACGAGCAGTACTTC. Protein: CASSYYRGDEQYF.

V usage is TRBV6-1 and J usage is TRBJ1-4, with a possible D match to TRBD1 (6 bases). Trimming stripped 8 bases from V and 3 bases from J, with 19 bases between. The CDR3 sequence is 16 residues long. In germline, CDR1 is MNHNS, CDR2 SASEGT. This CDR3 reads CASVRGGLGANEKLFF. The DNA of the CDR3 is TGTGCCAGCGTCAGAGGGGGGTTGGGGGCTAATGAAAAACTGTTTTTT.

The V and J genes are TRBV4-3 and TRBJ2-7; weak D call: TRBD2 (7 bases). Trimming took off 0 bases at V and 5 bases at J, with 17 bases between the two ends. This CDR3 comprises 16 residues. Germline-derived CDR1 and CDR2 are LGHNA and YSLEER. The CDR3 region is CASSQDPGGLSDEQYF. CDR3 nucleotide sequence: TGCGCCAGCAGCCAAGATCCGGGGGGCCTGTCGGACGAGCAGTACTTC.

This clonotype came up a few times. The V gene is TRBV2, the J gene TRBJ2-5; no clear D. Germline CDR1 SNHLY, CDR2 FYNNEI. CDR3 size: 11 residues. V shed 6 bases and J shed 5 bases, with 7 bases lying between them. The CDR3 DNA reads TGTGCCAGCAGCCCTCGGGAGACCCAGTACTTC. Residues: CASSPRETQYF.

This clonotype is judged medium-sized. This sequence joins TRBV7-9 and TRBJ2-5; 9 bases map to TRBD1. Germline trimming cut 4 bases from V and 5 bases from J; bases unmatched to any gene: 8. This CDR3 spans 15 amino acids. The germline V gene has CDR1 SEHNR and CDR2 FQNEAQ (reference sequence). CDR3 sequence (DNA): TGTGCCAGCAGCTCTACTTCCGGGACAGGGGAGACCCAGTACTTC. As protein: CASSSTSGTGETQYF.

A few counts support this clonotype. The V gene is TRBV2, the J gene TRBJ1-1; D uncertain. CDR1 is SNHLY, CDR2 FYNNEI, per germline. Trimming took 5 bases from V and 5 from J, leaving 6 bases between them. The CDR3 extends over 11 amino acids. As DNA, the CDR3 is TGTGCCAGCAGTTGGGGTACTGAAGCTTTCTTT. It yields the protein CASSWGTEAFF. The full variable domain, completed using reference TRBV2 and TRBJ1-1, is EPEVTQTPSHQVTQMGQEVILRCVPISNHLYFYWYRQILGQKVEFLVSFYNNEISEKSEIFDDQFSVERPDGSNFTLKIRSTKLEDSAMYFCASSWGTEAFFGQGTRLTVV.

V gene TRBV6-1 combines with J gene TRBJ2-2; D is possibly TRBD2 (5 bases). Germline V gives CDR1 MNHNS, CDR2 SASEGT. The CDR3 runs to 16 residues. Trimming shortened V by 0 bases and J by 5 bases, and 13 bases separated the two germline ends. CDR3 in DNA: TGTGCCAGCAGTGAAGCTTCCTACCCGGGGACCGGGGAGCTGTTTTTT. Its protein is CASSEASYPGTGELFF.

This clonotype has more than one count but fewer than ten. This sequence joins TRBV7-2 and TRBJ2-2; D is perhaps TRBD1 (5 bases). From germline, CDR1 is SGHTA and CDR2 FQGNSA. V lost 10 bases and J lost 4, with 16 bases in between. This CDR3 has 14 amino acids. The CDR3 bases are TGTGCCACCCGAAGGGGCCACGCCACCGGGGAGCTGTTTTTT. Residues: CATRRGHATGELFF.

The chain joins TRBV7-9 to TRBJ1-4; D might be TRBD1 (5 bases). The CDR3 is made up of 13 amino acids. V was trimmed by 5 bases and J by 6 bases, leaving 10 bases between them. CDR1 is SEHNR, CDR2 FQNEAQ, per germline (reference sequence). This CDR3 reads CASSRDADEKLFF. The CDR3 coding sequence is TGTGCCAGCAGCCGGGACGCAGATGAAAAACTGTTTTTT. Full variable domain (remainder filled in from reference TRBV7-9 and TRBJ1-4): DTGVSQNPRHKITKRGQNVTFRCDPISEHNRLYWYRQTLGQGPEFLTYFQNEAQLEKSRLLSDRFSAERPKGSFSTLEIQRTEQGDSAMYLCASSRDADEKLFFGSGTQLSVL.

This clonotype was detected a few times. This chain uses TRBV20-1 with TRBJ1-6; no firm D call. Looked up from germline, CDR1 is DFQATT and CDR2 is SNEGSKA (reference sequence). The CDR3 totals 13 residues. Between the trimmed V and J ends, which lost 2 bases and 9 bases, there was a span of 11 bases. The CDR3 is CSARSWATSPLHF. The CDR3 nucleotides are TGCAGTGCTAGATCTTGGGCCACTTCACCCCTCCACTTT.

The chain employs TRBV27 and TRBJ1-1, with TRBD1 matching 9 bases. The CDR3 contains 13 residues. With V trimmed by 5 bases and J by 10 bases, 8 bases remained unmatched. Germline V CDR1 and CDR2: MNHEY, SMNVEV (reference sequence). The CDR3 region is CASSLQGAGGAFF. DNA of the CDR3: TGTGCCAGCAGTCTACAGGGGGCCGGGGGAGCTTTCTTT.

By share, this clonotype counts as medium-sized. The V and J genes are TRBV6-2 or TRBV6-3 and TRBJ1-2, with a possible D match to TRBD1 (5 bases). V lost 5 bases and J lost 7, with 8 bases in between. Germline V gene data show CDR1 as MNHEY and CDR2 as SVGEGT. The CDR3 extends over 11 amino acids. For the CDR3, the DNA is TGTGCCAGCAGTAGGGGTTTTGGCTACACCTTC. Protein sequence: CASSRGFGYTF.

The CDR3 nucleotides read TGTGCTAGTGGGGGCCGACTTGTCTCCTACAATGAGCAGTTCTTC. It specifies CASGGRLVSYNEQFF. This chain joins TRBV12-5 and TRBJ2-1; D remains ambiguous. The CDR3 extends over 15 amino acids. The germline V and J ends were trimmed by 6 bases and 0 bases, with 12 bases remaining between them. Germline CDR1 and CDR2: LGHNT and FRNRAP.

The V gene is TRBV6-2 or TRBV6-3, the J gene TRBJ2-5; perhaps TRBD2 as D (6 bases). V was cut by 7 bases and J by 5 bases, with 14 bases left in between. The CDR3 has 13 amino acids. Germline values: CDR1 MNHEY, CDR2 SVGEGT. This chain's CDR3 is CASKVAVHETQYF. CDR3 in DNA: TGTGCCAGCAAAGTAGCGGTCCATGAGACCCAGTACTTC.

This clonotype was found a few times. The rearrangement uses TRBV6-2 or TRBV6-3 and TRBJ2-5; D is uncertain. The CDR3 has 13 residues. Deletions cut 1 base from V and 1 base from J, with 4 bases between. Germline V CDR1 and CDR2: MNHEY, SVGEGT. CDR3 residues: CASSYFGQETQYF. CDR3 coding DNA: TGTGCCAGCAGTTACTTCGGCCAAGAGACCCAGTACTTC.

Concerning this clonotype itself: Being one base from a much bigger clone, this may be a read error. The CDR3 loop reads CSGWANYGYTF. The DNA for the CDR3 is TGCAGTGGCTGGGCTAACTATGGCTACACCTTC. The chain uses TRBV20-1 and TRBJ1-2; D not certain. Trimming cost V 7 bases and J 0 bases, with 6 bases left between them. CDR3 size: 11 residues. Germline V gene sequence: CDR1 DFQATT, CDR2 SNEGSKA (reference sequence).

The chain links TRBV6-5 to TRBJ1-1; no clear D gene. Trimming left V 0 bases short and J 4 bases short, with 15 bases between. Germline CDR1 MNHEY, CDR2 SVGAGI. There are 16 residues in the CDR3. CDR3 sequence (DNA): TGTGCCAGCAGTTACTCGATCCCTCAGAGAGGCACTGAAGCTTTCTTT. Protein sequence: CASSYSIPQRGTEAFF.

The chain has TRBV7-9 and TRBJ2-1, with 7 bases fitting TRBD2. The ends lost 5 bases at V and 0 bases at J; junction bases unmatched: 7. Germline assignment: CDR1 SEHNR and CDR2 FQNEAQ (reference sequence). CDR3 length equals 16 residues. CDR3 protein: CASSKTREDSYNEQFF. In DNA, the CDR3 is TGTGCCAGCAGCAAAACCCGGGAGGACTCCTACAATGAGCAGTTCTTC.

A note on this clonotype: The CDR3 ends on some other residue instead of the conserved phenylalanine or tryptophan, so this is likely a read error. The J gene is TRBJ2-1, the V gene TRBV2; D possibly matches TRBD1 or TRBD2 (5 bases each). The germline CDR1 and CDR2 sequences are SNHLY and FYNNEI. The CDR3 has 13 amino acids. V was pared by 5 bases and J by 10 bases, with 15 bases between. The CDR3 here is CASSWDASPEQFL. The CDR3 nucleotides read TGTGCCAGCAGTTGGGACGCATCCCCAGAGCAGTTCCTC.

The CDR3 sequence is CASRDRGTYEQYF. The CDR3 DNA reads as TGTGCCAGCAGGGACAGGGGCACCTACGAGCAGTACTTC. This sequence joins TRBV5-4 and TRBJ2-7; TRBD1 matches 9 bases. Unmatched junction bases numbered 2, after V lost 5 bases and J lost 2 bases. The CDR3 consists of 13 residues. Germline V gives CDR1 SGHNT, CDR2 YYREEE (reference sequence). The full variable domain, its missing parts supplied by reference TRBV5-4 and TRBJ2-7, is ETGVTQSPTHLIKTRGQQVTLRCSSQSGHNTVSWYQQALGQGPQFIFQYYREEENGRGNFPPRFSGLQFPNYSSELNVNALELDDSALYLCASRDRGTYEQYFGPGTRLTVT.